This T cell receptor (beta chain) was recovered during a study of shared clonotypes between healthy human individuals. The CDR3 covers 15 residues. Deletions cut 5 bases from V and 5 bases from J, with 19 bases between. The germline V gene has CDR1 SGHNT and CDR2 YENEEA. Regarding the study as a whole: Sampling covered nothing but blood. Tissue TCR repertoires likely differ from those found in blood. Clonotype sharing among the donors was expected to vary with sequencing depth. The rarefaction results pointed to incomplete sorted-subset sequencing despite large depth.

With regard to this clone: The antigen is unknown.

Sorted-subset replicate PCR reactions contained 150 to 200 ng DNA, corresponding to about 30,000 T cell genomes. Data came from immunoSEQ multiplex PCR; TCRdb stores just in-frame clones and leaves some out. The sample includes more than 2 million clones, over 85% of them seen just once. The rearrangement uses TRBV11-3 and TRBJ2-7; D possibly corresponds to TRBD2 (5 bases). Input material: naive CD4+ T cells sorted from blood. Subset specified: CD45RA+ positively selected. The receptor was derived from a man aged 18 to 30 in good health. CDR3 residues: CASSQEGRLSDEQYF. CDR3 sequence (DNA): TGTGCCAGCAGCCAGGAAGGACGGCTTAGCGACGAGCAGTACTTC. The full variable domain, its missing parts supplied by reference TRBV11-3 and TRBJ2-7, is EAGVVQSPRYKIIEKKQPVAFWCNPISGHNTLYWYLQNLGQGPELLIRYENEEAVDDSQLPKDRFSAERLKGVDSTLKIQPAELGDSAVYLCASSQEGRLSDEQYFGPGTRLTVT.